This is a list of T cell receptor beta chains from one sample in a study of blood T cell repertoires in COVID-19. TCRdb keeps only in-frame clones here, not all; method: immunoSEQ multiplex PCR. The sample carries tens of thousands of clones, under 80% recorded once. Sequenced material: peripheral blood. These receptors came from a human donor in a cohort sampled during active COVID-19. The CDR3 runs from the conserved cysteine through the conserved F or W. D genes are given only for firm matches. Size values are once, few and many counts, or a class for expanded clones, and some rows have none.

V	J	size	D	DNA	CDR3
TRBV15	TRBJ2-3	-	-	TGTGCCACCACCATACGGACAGCCTCAGATACGCAGTATTTT	CATTIRTASDTQYF
TRBV19	TRBJ1-2	-	TRBD1	TGTGCCAGTAGTGCACCGGGACAGGGGAACTATGGCTACACCTTC	CASSAPGQGNYGYTF
TRBV5-1	TRBJ2-7	-	-	TGCGCCAGCAGCTTGGGTATGCAGGGCTACGAGCAGTACTTC	CASSLGMQGYEQYF
TRBV7-8	TRBJ2-3	few	-	TGTGCCAGCCGGACTTGGGCCATCACAGATACGCAGTATTTT	CASRTWAITDTQYF
TRBV5-6	TRBJ2-7	-	-	TGTGCCAGCAGCTTCTTGGGAGGACGCCACTACGAGCAGTACTTC	CASSFLGGRHYEQYF
TRBV24-1	TRBJ1-5	-	-	TGTGCCACCAGTGGCTCAGGGTGGGATCAGCCCCAGCATTTT	CATSGSGWDQPQHF
TRBV11-3	TRBJ2-1	-	-	TGTGCCAGCAGGTACTCCTACAATGAGCAGTTCTTC	CASRYSYNEQFF
TRBV29-1	TRBJ1-1	-	TRBD1	TGCAGCGTGAAAAAACAGGGGACCGGAACAGGCACTGAAGCTTTCTTT	CSVKKQGTGTGTEAFF
TRBV3-1/TRBV3-2	TRBJ1-2	-	TRBD1	TGTGCCAGCAGCCAAGTGGCAGGGGGCGATGGCTACACCTTC	CASSQVAGGDGYTF
TRBV2	TRBJ2-7	once	TRBD2	TGTGCCAGCAGGCTAGTGACTAGCGGGGCCCGCGGGCAGTACTTC	CASRLVTSGARGQYF
TRBV7-7	TRBJ2-5	-	-	TGTGCCAGCAGCTTAGGGGGCTTAGGGGAGACCCAGTACTTC	CASSLGGLGETQYF
TRBV5-1	TRBJ2-1	-	-	TGCGCCAGCAGCTTGGCCACCGGGGGCTACAATGAGCAGTTCTTC	CASSLATGGYNEQFF
TRBV7-7	TRBJ2-5	-	TRBD2	TGTGCCAGCAGCTTAATGGCGGGGGGGCAGGAGACCCAGTACTTC	CASSLMAGGQETQYF
TRBV14	TRBJ1-6	once	-	TGTGCCAGCAGCCACATAAAACCAGGGTCTGGGGGGGCCCTCCACTTT	CASSHIKPGSGGALHF
TRBV7-8	TRBJ2-3	few	-	TGTGCCAGCAGCTTAAGTGGGGGGGCTGGCACAGATACGCAGTATTTT	CASSLSGGAGTDTQYF
TRBV5-6	TRBJ2-7	-	-	TGTGCCAGCAGCTTTAAGATCTCCGGGACAAGGGCTTACGAGCAGTACTTC	CASSFKISGTRAYEQYF
TRBV10-3	TRBJ1-1	few	-	TGTGCCACCCTCGACAGGACCATGAACACTGAAGCTTTCTTT	CATLDRTMNTEAFF
TRBV5-1	TRBJ2-3	-	TRBD2	TGCGCCAGCAGCCCTAGGACTAGCGGGGGGGCAGATACGCAGTATTTT	CASSPRTSGGADTQYF
TRBV5-1	TRBJ2-1	-	TRBD2	TGCGCCAGCAGCTTCACTAGCGGGCCGCTTGGCTATGAGCAGTTCTTC	CASSFTSGPLGYEQFF
TRBV6-2/TRBV6-3	TRBJ2-7	-	-	TGTGCCAGCAGTTCTCGAGCGTACTCGGACGAGCAGTACTTC	CASSSRAYSDEQYF